Detailed here is one T cell receptor beta chain. Here immunoSEQ multiplex PCR was the method, and the copy in TCRdb shows in-frame clones only, minus some. The sample holds approximately 100,000 clones, around 86% seen once. This entry belongs to a study of preoperative IRX-2 immunotherapy in early breast cancer. Deletions cut 0 bases from V and 4 bases from J, with 17 bases between. The CDR3 spans 16 residues. CDR1 SGHRS and CDR2 YFSETQ come from the germline V gene. Treatment noted: preoperative locoregional IRX-2 cytokine immunotherapy. Preoperative locoregional IRX-2 cytokine immunotherapy was tested in the phase Ib source study.

This specimen was tumor tissue, taken after IRX-2 immunotherapy. The clonotype was recovered from a human donor with breast cancer. This chain uses TRBV5-1 with TRBJ2-7; D may be TRBD2 (6 bases). The CDR3 loop is CASSLGGTGVGYEQYF. The CDR3 DNA reads TGCGCCAGCAGCTTGGGGGGAACGGGAGTGGGATACGAGCAGTACTTC.